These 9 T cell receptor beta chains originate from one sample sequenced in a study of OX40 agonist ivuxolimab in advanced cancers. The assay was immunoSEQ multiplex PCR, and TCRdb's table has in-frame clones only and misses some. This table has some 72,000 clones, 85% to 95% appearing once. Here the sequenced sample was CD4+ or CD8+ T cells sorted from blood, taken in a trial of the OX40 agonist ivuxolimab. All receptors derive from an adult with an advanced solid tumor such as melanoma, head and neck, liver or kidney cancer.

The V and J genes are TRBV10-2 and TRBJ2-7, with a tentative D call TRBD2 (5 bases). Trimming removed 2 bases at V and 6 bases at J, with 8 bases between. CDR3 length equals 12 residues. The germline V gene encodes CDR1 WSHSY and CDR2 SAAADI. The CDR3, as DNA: TGCGCCAGCAGTGAGGGAGGAGCCGAGCAGTACTTC. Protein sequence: CASSEGGAEQYF.

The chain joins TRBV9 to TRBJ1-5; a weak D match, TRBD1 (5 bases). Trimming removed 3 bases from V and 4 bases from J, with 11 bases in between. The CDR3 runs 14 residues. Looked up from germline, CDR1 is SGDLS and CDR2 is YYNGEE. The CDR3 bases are TGTGCCAGCAGCGGCGGATCAGGGAATCAGCCCCAGCATTTT. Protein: CASSGGSGNQPQHF.

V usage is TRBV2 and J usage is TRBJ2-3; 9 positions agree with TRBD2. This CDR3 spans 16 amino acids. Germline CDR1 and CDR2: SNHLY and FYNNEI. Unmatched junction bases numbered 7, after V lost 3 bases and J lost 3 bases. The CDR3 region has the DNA TGTGCCAGCAGTGATTGGGCTAGCGGGGCGACAGATACGCAGTATTTT. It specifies CASSDWASGATDTQYF.

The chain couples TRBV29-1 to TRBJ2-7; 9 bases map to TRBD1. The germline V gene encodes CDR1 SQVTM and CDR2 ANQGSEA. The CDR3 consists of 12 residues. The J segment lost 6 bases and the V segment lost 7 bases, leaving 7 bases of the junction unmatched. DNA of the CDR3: TGCAGCGGTACCGGGACAGGGAGCGAGCAGTACTTC. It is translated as CSGTGTGSEQYF.

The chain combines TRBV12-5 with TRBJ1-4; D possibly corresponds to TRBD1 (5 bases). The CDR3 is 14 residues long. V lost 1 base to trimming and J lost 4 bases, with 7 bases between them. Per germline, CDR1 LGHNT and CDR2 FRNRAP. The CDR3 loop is CASGLAGGNEKLFF. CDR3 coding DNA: TGTGCTAGTGGTTTGGCTGGGGGTAATGAAAAACTGTTTTTT.

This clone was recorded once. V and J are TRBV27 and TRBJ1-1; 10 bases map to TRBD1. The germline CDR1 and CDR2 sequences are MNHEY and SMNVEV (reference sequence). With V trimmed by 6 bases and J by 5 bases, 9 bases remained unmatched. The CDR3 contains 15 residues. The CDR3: CASRMTGGMRTEAFF. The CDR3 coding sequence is TGTGCCAGCAGAATGACAGGGGGCATGCGTACTGAAGCTTTCTTT.

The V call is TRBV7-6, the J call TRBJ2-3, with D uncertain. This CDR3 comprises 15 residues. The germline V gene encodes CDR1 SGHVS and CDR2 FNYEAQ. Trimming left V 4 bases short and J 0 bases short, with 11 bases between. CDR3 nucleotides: TGTGCCAGCAGCTCGGCCGTCGCGAGCACAGATACGCAGTATTTT. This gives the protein CASSSAVASTDTQYF.

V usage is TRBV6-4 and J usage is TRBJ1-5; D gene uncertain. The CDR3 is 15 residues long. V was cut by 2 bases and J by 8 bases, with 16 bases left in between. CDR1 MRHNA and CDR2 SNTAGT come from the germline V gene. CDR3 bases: TGTGCCAGCAGTGACGGCACCCGGAGGCTGGAGCCCCAGCATTTT. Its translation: CASSDGTRRLEPQHF.

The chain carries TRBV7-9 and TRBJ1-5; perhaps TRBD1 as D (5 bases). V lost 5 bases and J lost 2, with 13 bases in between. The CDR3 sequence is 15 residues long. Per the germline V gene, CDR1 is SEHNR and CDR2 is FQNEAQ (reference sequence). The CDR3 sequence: CASSGRDQGNQPQHF. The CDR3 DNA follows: TGTGCCAGCAGCGGCAGGGATCAGGGCAATCAGCCCCAGCATTTT.